The clone carrying this T cell receptor beta chain has more than one count but fewer than ten. The data belong to a study of T cell responses to AZD1222 COVID-19 vaccine. Trimming took 4 bases from V and 7 from J; bases not matched to a gene: 9. This CDR3 comprises 14 residues. CDR1 is SGHNT, CDR2 YYREEE, per germline (reference sequence). Only in-frame clones appear in the TCRdb table, and some are missing; sequencing was by immunoSEQ multiplex PCR. The sample comprises approximately 130,000 clones, over 85% of which are singletons, and about 0.86% rests with the top ten. The starting material was peripheral blood, obtained on day 0 of AZD1222 vaccination. The sequence came from an adult in good health. V usage is TRBV5-4 and J usage is TRBJ1-2; 8 bases align to TRBD1. As DNA, the CDR3 is TGTGCCAGCAGCCCCAGGGGGCTGGTAGGTGGCTACACCTTC. It yields the protein CASSPRGLVGGYTF.